These 18 T cell receptor beta chains were sequenced from one sample in a study of CD8 T cells in ankylosing spondylitis. Regarding the study as a whole: It appeared that ankylosing spondylitis blood was characterized by a TCR beta motif of about eight highly homologous variants.

TCRdb re-called the 5' RACE reads with MiXCR, one entry per CDR3 protein. This sample carries about 450,000 distinct CDR3 sequences, roughly 26% of them seen once, and the ten largest clones take roughly 1%. No cognate antigen is known for these TCRs. What was sequenced was blood, either unsorted or a sorted T cell fraction (not recorded which). Source of these receptors: a male donor with ankylosing spondylitis.

This clonotype occurred a few times. V usage is TRBV29-1 and J usage is TRBJ1-1, with 10 bases matching TRBD1. The CDR3 loop spans 13 amino acids. Losses at the gene ends were 3 bases for V and 4 bases for J; bases not matched to a gene: 2. Germline V gene sequence: CDR1 SQVTM, CDR2 ANQGSEA. CDR3 protein: CSVETGGRTEAFF. CDR3 nucleotides: TGCAGCGTTGAGACAGGGGGCCGCACTGAAGCTTTCTTT.

This clonotype has only a few counts. The CDR3 sequence: CASSRDEYLHF. The DNA of the CDR3 is TGTGCCAGCAGCCGGGACGAATACCTCCACTTT. J is TRBJ1-6 and V is TRBV2, with D possibly being TRBD1 (5 bases). The CDR3 spans 11 residues. CDR1 SNHLY and CDR2 FYNNEI come from the germline V gene. Trimming cost V 6 bases and J 15 bases, with 12 bases left between them.

This clonotype was picked up a small number of times. The chain recombines TRBV5-1 with TRBJ2-3; TRBD2 agrees at 11 bases. CDR1 SGHRS and CDR2 YFSETQ come from the germline V gene. V lost 3 bases to trimming and J lost 4 bases; unmatched junction nucleotides: 7. The CDR3 runs 16 residues. The CDR3 DNA reads TGCGCCAGCAGCTCGACTAGCGGGAACCCCCCAGATACGCAGTATTTT. Translated, it gives CASSSTSGNPPDTQYF.

This clonotype has more than one count but fewer than ten. The CDR3 here is CASSLLVGGTGELFF. The CDR3 DNA is TGTGCCAGCAGCTTATTGGTGGGAGGGACCGGGGAGCTGTTTTTT. The V gene is TRBV7-2, the J gene TRBJ2-2; TRBD2 aligns across 7 bases. Trimming removed 2 bases from V and 5 bases from J; junction bases left unmatched: 5. The CDR3 covers 15 residues. Germline assignment: CDR1 SGHTA and CDR2 FQGNSA.

As DNA, the CDR3 is TGCAGTGCTAGTCTGGGTGGCAATCAGCCCCAGCATTTT. Protein: CSASLGGNQPQHF. The chain has TRBV20-1 and TRBJ1-5; D is uncertain. The germline V and J ends were trimmed by 3 bases and 2 bases, with 8 bases remaining between them. From germline, CDR1 is DFQATT and CDR2 SNEGSKA (reference sequence). This CDR3 has 13 residues.

This rearrangement joins TRBV24-1 to TRBJ2-1; 9 bases are shared with TRBD2. Germline V gene lookup returns CDR1 KGHDR and CDR2 SFDVKD. This CDR3 spans 15 amino acids. The V and J ends lost 4 bases and 9 bases, in that order; junction bases with no gene match: 9. The CDR3 DNA sequence: TGTGCCACCAGTGACTTTAAGCGGGAGGTACTTGAGCAGTTCTTC. This sequence encodes CATSDFKREVLEQFF.

A few counts support this clonotype. The chain employs TRBV15 and TRBJ2-1, with 9 bases aligning to TRBD2. The V segment lost 4 bases and the J segment 10 bases; nucleotides outside the gene matches: 11. Germline V gives CDR1 LNHNV, CDR2 YYDKDF (reference sequence). This CDR3 contains 15 residues. CDR3 DNA sequence: TGTGCCACCAGCACCGACCTCCGCGGGAGGGCCGAGCAGTTCTTC. Protein product: CATSTDLRGRAEQFF.

The chain links TRBV20-1 to TRBJ2-1, with D possibly being TRBD2 (6 bases). Germline CDR1 is DFQATT and CDR2 is SNEGSKA (reference sequence). The CDR3 loop spans 12 amino acids. Trimming pared 3 bases from V and 8 bases from J, leaving 11 bases between. The CDR3 DNA is TGCAGTGCTAGGGGACTGGTGGATGAGCAGTTCTTC. It codes for CSARGLVDEQFF.

J is TRBJ1-5 and V is TRBV5-1; possibly TRBD1 for D (6 bases). Germline V gives CDR1 SGHRS, CDR2 YFSETQ. The CDR3 has 15 amino acids. Trimming left V 1 base short and J 1 base short, with 9 bases between. The CDR3 coding sequence is TGCGCCAGCAGCTTGTTTGGGGGCAGCAATCAGCCCCAGCATTTT. It encodes CASSLFGGSNQPQHF.

This clonotype was seen only a few times. This chain connects TRBV20-1 to TRBJ2-3; 7 nucleotides match TRBD2. The CDR3 is made up of 15 amino acids. J gave up 6 bases and V 1 base, and 10 bases lay outside the gene matches. Germline V lookup: CDR1 DFQATT, CDR2 SNEGSKA (reference sequence). In DNA form, the CDR3 reads TGCAGTGCTAGAGGGCCAGCGGGAAGACCCGATACGCAGTATTTT. This encodes CSARGPAGRPDTQYF.

In its sample, this clonotype was seen many times. This chain links TRBV7-9 with TRBJ2-1, with TRBD2 identical over 9 bases. The CDR3 runs 14 residues. The germline gives CDR1 SEHNR, CDR2 FQNEAQ (reference sequence). J lost 4 bases, V lost 5 bases, and 3 bases had no gene match. The CDR3 protein is CASSRLAVYNEQFF. CDR3 bases: TGTGCCAGCAGCCGACTAGCGGTTTACAATGAGCAGTTCTTC.

The chain joins TRBV29-1 to TRBJ2-5, with D perhaps being TRBD1 or TRBD2 (6 bases each). There are 16 residues in the CDR3. CDR1 and CDR2 (germline): SQVTM, ANQGSEA. V lost 4 bases and J lost 3, with 21 bases in between. CDR3 in amino acids: CSVGGVRGEVKETQYF. CDR3 DNA: TGCAGCGTTGGGGGGGTCAGGGGTGAGGTAAAAGAGACCCAGTACTTC.

The V call is TRBV5-1, the J call TRBJ2-1; D is perhaps TRBD2 (6 bases). The V and J ends lost 0 bases and 7 bases respectively, with 11 bases between them. This CDR3 spans 14 amino acids. Germline V gene data show CDR1 as SGHRS and CDR2 as YFSETQ. The CDR3 spells CASSLGGTPNEQFF. The CDR3 bases are TGCGCCAGCAGCTTGGGGGGGACTCCTAATGAGCAGTTCTTC.

This clonotype was found a few times. The chain has TRBV10-3 and TRBJ2-1; 14 nucleotides match TRBD2. J was trimmed by 2 bases and V by 11 bases; bases with no gene match: 14. This CDR3 has 18 residues. Germline CDR1 is ENHRY and CDR2 is SYGVKD. The CDR3 DNA reads as TGTGCCTCCAGGCACGGGACTAGCGGGAGTAGGACCTACAATGAGCAGTTCTTC. It is translated as CASRHGTSGSRTYNEQFF.

This clonotype was found many times. The chain joins TRBV29-1 to TRBJ2-3, with TRBD1 identical over 12 bases. There are 17 residues in the CDR3. Per germline, CDR1 SQVTM and CDR2 ANQGSEA. J was trimmed by 3 bases and V by 3 bases; bases with no gene match: 10. The CDR3: CSVEWERDRGRTDTQYF. The CDR3 bases are TGCAGCGTTGAGTGGGAGCGGGACAGGGGGCGTACAGATACGCAGTATTTT.

The CDR3 protein is CASSLTTNQPQHF. The CDR3 DNA sequence: TGTGCCAGCAGCTTAACAACGAATCAGCCCCAGCATTTT. The gene calls are TRBV11-2 and TRBJ1-5; D is undetermined. Germline V gene sequence: CDR1 SGHAT, CDR2 FQNNGV. The CDR3 is 13 amino acids. Trimming pared 2 bases from V and 4 bases from J, leaving 6 bases between.

The table lists this clonotype with a few counts. The chain recombines TRBV20-1 with TRBJ1-2; tentatively, D is TRBD1 (5 bases). The ends were cut back, 1 base at V and 3 bases at J, with 9 bases in the middle. Germline lookup yields CDR1 DFQATT and CDR2 SNEGSKA (reference sequence). This CDR3 contains 13 residues. The CDR3 DNA follows: TGCAGTGCTAGAGTGTGGGGCGACTATGGCTACACCTTC. It encodes CSARVWGDYGYTF.

This clonotype was observed a handful of times. V gene TRBV24-1 combines with J gene TRBJ2-2, with D hard to call. CDR1 is KGHDR, CDR2 SFDVKD, per germline. The CDR3 runs 14 residues. The V gene lost 1 base and the J gene lost 7 bases, with 9 bases spanning the gap. Here the CDR3 DNA reads TGTGCCACCAGTGATTTATGGGATGGCGGGGAGCTGTTTTTT. Amino acids: CATSDLWDGGELFF.